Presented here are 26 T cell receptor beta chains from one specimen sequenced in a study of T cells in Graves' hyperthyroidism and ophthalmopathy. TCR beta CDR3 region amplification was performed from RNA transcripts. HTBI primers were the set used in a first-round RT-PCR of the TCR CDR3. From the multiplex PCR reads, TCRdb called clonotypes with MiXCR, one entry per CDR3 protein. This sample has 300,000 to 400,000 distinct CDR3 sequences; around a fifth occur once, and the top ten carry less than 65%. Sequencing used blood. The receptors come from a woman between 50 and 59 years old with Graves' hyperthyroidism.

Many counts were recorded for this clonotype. CDR3 DNA: TGCAGTGCTCCAGACCAGGGTACTAGCAATCAGCCCCAGCATTTT. It is translated as CSAPDQGTSNQPQHF. V and J are TRBV20-1 and TRBJ1-5; possible D gene TRBD1, 5 bases. V lost 5 bases and J lost 0, with 14 bases in between. The CDR3 has 15 residues. Germline V gives CDR1 DFQATT, CDR2 SNEGSKA (reference sequence).

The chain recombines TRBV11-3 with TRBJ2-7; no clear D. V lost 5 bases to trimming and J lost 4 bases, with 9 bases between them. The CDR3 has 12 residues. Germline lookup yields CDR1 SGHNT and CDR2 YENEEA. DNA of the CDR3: TGTGCCAGCAGCCTCTTCGATTACGAGCAGTACTTC. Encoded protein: CASSLFDYEQYF. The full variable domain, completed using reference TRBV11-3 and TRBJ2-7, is EAGVVQSPRYKIIEKKQPVAFWCNPISGHNTLYWYLQNLGQGPELLIRYENEEAVDDSQLPKDRFSAERLKGVDSTLKIQPAELGDSAVYLCASSLFDYEQYFGPGTRLTVT.

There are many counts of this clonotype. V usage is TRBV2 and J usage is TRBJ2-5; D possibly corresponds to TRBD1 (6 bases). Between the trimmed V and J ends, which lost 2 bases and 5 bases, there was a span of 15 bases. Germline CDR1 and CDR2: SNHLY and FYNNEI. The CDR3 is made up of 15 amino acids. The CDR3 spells CASSEYTGRAETQYF. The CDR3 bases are TGTGCCAGCAGTGAATATACAGGGAGAGCGGAGACCCAGTACTTC.

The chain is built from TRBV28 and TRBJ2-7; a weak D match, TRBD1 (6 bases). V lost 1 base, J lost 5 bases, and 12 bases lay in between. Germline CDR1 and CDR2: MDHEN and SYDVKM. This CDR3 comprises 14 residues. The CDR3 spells CASSLSNRVHEQYF. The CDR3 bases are TGTGCCAGCAGTTTATCTAACAGGGTCCACGAGCAGTACTTC.

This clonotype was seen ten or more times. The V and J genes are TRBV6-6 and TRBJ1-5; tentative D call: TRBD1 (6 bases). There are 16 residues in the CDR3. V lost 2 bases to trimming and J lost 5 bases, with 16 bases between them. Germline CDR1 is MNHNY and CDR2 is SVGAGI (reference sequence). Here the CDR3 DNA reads TGTGCCAGCAGTTACCTCGGCCCCCACAGGGATCAGCCCCAGCATTTT. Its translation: CASSYLGPHRDQPQHF.

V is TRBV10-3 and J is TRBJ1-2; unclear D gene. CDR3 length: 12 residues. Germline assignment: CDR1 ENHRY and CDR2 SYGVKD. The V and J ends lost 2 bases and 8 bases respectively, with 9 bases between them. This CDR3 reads CAISEVSSGYTF. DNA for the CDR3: TGTGCCATCAGTGAGGTATCCAGCGGCTACACCTTC.

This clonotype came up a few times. CDR3 region: CASSLGGLNQPQHF. CDR3 coding DNA: TGCGCCAGCAGCTTGGGTGGGCTCAATCAGCCCCAGCATTTT. The V gene is TRBV5-1, the J gene TRBJ1-5; D ambiguous. The CDR3 extends over 14 amino acids. Trimming pared 0 bases from V and 3 bases from J, leaving 7 bases between. CDR1 is SGHRS and CDR2 is YFSETQ in the germline V gene. Full variable domain (missing parts from reference TRBV5-1 and TRBJ1-5): KAGVTQTPRYLIKTRGQQVTLSCSPISGHRSVSWYQQTPGQGLQFLFEYFSETQRNKGNFPGRFSGRQFSNSRSEMNVSTLELGDSALYLCASSLGGLNQPQHFGDGTRLSIL.

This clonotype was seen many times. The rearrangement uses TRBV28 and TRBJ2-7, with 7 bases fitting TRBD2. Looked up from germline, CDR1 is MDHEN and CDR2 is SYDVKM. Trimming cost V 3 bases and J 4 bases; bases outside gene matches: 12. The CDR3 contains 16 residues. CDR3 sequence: CASSFLHGGREYEQYF. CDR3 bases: TGTGCCAGCAGTTTTCTACATGGCGGGAGAGAATACGAGCAGTACTTC.

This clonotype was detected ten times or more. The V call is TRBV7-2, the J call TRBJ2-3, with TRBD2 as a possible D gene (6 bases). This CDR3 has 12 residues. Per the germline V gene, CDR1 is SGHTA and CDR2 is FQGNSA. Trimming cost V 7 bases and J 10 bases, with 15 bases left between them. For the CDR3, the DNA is TGTGCCAGCAACTTCCCGGGACTTGCGCAGTATTTT. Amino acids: CASNFPGLAQYF. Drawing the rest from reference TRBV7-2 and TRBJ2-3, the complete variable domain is GAGVSQSPSNKVTEKGKDVELRCDPISGHTALYWYRQSLGQGLEFLIYFQGNSAPDKSGLPSDRFSAERTGGSVSTLTIQRTQQEDSAVYLCASNFPGLAQYFGPGTRLTVL.

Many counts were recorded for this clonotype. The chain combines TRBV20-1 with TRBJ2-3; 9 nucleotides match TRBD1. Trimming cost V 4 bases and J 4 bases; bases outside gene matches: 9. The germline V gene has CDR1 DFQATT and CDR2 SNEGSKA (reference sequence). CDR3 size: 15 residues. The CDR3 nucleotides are TGCAGTGCTAAGGAAGACAGGGGGGTCTCAGATACGCAGTATTTT. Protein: CSAKEDRGVSDTQYF.

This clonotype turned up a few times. The CDR3 region is CASSGTSRGYNNYGYTF. The CDR3 DNA sequence: TGTGCCAGCAGTGGGACCTCGCGGGGCTATAATAACTATGGCTACACCTTC. This chain uses TRBV6-1 with TRBJ1-2, with D tentatively TRBD1 (5 bases). Trimming pared 4 bases from V and 1 base from J, leaving 19 bases between. The CDR3 loop spans 17 amino acids. Germline assignment: CDR1 MNHNS and CDR2 SASEGT.

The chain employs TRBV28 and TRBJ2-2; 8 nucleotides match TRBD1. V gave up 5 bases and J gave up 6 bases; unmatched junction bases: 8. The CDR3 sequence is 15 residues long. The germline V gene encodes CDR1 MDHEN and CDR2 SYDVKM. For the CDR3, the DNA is TGTGCCAGCAGTGAAAGGACAGGGCGGGCCGGGGAGCTGTTTTTT. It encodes CASSERTGRAGELFF.

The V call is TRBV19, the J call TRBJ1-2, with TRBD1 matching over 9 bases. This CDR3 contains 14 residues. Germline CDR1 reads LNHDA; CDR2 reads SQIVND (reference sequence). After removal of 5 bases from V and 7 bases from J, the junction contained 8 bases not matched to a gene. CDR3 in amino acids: CASSARTGEFGYTF. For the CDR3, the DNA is TGTGCCAGTAGTGCTCGGACAGGGGAGTTTGGCTACACCTTC.

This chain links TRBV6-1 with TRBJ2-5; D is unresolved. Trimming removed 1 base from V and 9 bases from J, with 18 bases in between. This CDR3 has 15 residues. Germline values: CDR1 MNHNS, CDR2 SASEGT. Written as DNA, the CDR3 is TGTGCCAGCAGTGAAGTCCCTGAGACGGCGACGGCCCAGTACTTC. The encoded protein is CASSEVPETATAQYF.

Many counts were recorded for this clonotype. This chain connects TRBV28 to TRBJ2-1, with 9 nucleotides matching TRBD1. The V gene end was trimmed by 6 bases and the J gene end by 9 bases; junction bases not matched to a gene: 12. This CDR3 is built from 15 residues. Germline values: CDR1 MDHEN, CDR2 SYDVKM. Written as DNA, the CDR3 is TGTGCCAGCAGCCGAATCCGGGACAGGGATAGTGAGCAGTTCTTC. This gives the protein CASSRIRDRDSEQFF.

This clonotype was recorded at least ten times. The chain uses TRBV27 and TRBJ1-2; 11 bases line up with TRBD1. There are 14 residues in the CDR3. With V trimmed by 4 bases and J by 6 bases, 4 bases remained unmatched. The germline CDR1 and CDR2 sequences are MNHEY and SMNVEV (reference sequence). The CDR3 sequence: CASSWTGGGDGYTF. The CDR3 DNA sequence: TGTGCCAGCAGTTGGACAGGGGGCGGGGATGGCTACACCTTC.

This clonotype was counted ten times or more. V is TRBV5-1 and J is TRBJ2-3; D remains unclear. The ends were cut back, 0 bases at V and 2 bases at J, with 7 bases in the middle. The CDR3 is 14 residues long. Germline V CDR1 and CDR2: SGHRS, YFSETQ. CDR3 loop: CASSLGGYTDTQYF. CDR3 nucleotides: TGCGCCAGCAGCTTGGGGGGATACACAGATACGCAGTATTTT.

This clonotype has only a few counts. In DNA, the CDR3 is TGTGCCAGCAGTGGAGGGACGGGTGGTGAAAAACTGTTTTTT. Translated: CASSGGTGGEKLFF. The chain is built from TRBV6-1 and TRBJ1-4, with a possible D match to TRBD1 (5 bases). The CDR3 sequence is 14 residues long. Germline assignment: CDR1 MNHNS and CDR2 SASEGT. V was shortened by 4 bases and J by 7 bases, with 13 bases between the two germline ends.

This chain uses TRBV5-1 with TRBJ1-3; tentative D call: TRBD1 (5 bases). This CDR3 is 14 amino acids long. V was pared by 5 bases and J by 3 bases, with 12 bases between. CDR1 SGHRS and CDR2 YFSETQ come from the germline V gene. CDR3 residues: CASSKGDFGNTIYF. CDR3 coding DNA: TGCGCCAGCAGTAAAGGGGATTTTGGAAACACCATATATTTT.

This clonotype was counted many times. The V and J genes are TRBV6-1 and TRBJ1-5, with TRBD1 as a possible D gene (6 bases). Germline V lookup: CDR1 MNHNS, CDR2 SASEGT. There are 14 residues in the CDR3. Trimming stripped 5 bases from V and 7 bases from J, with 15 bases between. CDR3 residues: CASSRQGSGQPQHF. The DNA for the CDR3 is TGTGCCAGCAGTCGTCAGGGGTCAGGGCAGCCCCAGCATTTT.

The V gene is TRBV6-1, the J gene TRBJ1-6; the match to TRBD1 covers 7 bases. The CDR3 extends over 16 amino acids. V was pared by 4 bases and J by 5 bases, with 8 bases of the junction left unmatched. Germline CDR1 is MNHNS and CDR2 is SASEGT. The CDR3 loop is CASSGTPGQHNSPLHF. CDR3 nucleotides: TGTGCCAGCAGTGGGACCCCGGGACAGCATAATTCACCCCTCCACTTT.

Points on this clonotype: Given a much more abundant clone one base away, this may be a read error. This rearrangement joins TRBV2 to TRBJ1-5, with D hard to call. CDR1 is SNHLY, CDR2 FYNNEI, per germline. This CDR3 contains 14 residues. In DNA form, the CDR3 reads TGTGTCAGCAGTGGGCCTTTACCCCATCAGCCCCAGCATTTT. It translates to CVSSGPLPHQPQHF.

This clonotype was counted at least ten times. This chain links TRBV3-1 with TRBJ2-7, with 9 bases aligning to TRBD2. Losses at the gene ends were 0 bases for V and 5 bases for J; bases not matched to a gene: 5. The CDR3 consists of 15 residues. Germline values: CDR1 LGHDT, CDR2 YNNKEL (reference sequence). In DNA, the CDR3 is TGTGCCAGCAGCCAAGATTGGCCTAGCGGGAACGAGCAGTACTTC. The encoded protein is CASSQDWPSGNEQYF.

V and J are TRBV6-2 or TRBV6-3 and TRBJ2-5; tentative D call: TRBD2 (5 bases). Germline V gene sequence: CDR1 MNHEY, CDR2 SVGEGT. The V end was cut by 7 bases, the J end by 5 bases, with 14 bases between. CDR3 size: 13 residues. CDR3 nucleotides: TGTGCCAGCACCACGATGGGCGGGGAGACCCAGTACTTC. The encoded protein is CASTTMGGETQYF.

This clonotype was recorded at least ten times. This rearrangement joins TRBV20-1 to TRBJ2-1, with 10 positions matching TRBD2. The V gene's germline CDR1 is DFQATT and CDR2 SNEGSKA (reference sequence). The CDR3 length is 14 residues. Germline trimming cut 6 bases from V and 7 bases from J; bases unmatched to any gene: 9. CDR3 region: CSAPPLAGVNEQFF. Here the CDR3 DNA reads TGCAGTGCCCCTCCCCTAGCGGGAGTAAATGAGCAGTTCTTC.

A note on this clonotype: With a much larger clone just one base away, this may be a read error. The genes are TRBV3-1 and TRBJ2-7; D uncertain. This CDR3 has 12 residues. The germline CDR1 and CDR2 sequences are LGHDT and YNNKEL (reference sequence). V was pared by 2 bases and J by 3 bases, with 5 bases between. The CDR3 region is CASSQTFYEQYF. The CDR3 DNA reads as TGTGCCAGCAGCCAAACGTTCTACGAGCAGTACTTC.